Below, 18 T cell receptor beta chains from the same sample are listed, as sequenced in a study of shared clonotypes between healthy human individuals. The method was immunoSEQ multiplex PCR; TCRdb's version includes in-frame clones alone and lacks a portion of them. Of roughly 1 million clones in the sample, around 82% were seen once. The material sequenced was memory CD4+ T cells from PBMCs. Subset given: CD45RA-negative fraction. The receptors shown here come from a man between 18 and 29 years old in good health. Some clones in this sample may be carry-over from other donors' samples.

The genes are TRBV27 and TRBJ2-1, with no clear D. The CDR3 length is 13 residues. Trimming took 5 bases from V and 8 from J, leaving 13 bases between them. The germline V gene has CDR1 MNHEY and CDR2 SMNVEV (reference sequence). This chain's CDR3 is CASSHRHPDEQFF. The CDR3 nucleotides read TGTGCCAGCAGTCACCGACACCCCGATGAGCAGTTCTTC.

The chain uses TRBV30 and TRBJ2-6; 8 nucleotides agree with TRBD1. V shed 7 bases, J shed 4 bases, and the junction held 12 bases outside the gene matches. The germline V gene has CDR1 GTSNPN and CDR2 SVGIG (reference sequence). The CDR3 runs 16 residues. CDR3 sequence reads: CASGQGARMGANVLTF. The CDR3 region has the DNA TGTGCCTCCGGACAGGGCGCCCGAATGGGGGCCAACGTCCTGACTTTC.

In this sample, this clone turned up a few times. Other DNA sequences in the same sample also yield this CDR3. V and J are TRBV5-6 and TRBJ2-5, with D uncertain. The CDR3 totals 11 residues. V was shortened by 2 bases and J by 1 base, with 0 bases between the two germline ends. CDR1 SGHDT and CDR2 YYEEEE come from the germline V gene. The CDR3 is CASSFQETQYF. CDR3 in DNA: TGTGCCAGCAGCTTCCAAGAGACCCAGTACTTC.

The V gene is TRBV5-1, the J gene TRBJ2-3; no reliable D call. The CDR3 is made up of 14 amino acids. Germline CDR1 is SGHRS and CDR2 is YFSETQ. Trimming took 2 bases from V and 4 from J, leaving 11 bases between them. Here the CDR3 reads CASSFLEDADTQYF. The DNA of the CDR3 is TGCGCCAGCAGCTTCCTAGAAGACGCAGATACGCAGTATTTT.

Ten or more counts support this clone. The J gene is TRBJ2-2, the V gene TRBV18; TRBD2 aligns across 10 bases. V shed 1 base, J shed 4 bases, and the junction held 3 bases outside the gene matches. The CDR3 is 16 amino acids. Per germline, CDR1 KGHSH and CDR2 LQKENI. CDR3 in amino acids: CASSPLAGGSTGELFF. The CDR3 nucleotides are TGTGCCAGCTCACCACTAGCGGGAGGATCCACCGGGGAGCTGTTTTTT. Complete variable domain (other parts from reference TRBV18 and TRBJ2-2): NAGVMQNPRHLVRRRGQEARLRCSPMKGHSHVYWYRQLPEEGLKFMVYLQKENIIDESGMPKERFSAEFPKEGPSILRIQQVVRGDSAAYFCASSPLAGGSTGELFFGEGSRLTVL.

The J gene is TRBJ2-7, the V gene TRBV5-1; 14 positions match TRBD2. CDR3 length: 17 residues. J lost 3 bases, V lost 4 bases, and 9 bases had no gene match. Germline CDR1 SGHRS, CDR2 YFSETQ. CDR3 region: CASSPGTSGRTGYEQYF. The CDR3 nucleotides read TGCGCCAGCAGCCCTGGGACTAGCGGGAGAACGGGCTACGAGCAGTACTTC.

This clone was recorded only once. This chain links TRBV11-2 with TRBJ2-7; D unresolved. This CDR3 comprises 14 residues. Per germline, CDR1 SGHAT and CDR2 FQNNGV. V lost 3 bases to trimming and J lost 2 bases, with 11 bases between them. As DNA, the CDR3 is TGTGCCAGCAGCTTGATGCCAGGAGCCTACGAGCAGTACTTC. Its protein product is CASSLMPGAYEQYF.

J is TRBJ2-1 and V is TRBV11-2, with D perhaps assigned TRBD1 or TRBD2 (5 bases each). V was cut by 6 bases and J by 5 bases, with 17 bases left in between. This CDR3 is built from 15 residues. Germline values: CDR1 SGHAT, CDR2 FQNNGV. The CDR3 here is CASSFITGLNNEQFF. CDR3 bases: TGTGCCAGCAGTTTCATCACAGGACTCAACAATGAGCAGTTCTTC.

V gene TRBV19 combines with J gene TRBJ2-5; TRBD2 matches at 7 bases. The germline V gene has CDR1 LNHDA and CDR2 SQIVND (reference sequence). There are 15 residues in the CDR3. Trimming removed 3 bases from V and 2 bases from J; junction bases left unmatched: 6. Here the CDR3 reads CASSMRAGVQETQYF. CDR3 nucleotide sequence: TGTGCCAGTAGTATGAGGGCGGGGGTACAAGAGACCCAGTACTTC.

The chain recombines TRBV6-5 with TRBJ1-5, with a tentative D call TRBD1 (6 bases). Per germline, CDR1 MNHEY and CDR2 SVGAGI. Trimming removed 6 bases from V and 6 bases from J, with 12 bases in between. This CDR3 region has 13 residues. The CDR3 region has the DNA TGTGCCAGCAGAAGGGGGGTAGGTCAGCCCCAGCATTTT. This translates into CASRRGVGQPQHF.

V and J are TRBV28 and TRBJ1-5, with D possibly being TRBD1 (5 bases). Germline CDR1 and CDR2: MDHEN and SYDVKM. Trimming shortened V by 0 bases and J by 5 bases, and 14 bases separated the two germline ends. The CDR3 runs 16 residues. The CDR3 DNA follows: TGTGCCAGCAGTTTATGGGGGCGGGGCCGAGATCAGCCCCAGCATTTT. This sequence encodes CASSLWGRGRDQPQHF.

The CDR3 nucleotides are TGCGCCAGCAGCCAAGGTGGGGGGCGGGGAGAGACCCAGTACTTC. It specifies CASSQGGGRGETQYF. The chain carries TRBV4-3 and TRBJ2-5; perhaps D is TRBD1 or TRBD2 (6 bases each). V lost 1 base and J 4 bases, leaving 13 bases between the germline ends. This CDR3 region has 15 residues. Germline V CDR1 and CDR2: LGHNA, YSLEER.

CDR3 sequence reads: CASSPTGASEQYF. The CDR3 DNA is TGTGCCAGCAGCCCGACAGGGGCTAGCGAGCAGTACTTC. This sequence joins TRBV11-3 and TRBJ2-7; 8 bases match TRBD1. The CDR3 spans 13 residues. Germline CDR1 and CDR2: SGHNT and YENEEA. With 5 bases clipped from V and 6 bases from J, the junction kept 6 bases outside the gene matches.

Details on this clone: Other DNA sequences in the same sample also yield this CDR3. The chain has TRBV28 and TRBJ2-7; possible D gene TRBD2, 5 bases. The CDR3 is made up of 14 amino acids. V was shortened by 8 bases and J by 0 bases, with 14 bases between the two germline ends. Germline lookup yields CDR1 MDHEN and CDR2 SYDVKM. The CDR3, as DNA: TGTGCCAGCCGCGAGGGCGGTAGCTCCTACGAGCAGTACTTC. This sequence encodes CASREGGSSYEQYF.

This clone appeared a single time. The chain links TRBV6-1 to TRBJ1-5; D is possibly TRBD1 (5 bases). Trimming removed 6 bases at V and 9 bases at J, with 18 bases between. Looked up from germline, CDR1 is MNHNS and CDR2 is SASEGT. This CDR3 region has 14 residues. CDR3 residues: CASSADRTSAPQHF. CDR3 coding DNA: TGTGCCAGCAGCGCCGACAGAACATCAGCGCCCCAGCATTTT.

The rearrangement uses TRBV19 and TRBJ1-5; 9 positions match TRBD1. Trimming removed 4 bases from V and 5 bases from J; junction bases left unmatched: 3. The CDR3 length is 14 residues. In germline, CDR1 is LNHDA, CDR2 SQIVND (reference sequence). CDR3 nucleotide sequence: TGTGCCAGTAGTACTTGGACAGGGGATCAGCCCCAGCATTTT. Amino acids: CASSTWTGDQPQHF. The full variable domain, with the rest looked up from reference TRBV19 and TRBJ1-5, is DGGITQSPKYLFRKEGQNVTLSCEQNLNHDAMYWYRQDPGQGLRLIYYSQIVNDFQKGDIAEGYSVSREKKESFPLTVTSAQKNPTAFYLCASSTWTGDQPQHFGDGTRLSIL.

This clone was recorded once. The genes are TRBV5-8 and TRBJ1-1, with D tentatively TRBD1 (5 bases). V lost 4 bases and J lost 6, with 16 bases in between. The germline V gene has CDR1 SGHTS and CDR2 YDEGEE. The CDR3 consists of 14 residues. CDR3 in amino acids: CASSLPGAGSEAFF. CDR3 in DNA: TGTGCCAGCAGCCTCCCCGGGGCAGGCTCTGAAGCTTTCTTT.

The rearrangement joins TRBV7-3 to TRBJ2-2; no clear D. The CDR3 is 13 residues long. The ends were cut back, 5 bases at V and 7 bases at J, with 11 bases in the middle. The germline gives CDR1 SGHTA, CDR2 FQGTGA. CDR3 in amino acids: CASSPPGGGELFF. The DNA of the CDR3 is TGTGCCAGCAGCCCTCCGGGTGGCGGGGAGCTGTTTTTT.